The clone carrying this TCR beta chain was detected many times. Its antigen is not identified. Input for naive CD8 libraries was roughly 20,000 to 1,000,000 sorted cells; the RNA fraction used was 10%, 30% or 50%. Sorting captured naive CD8 T cells as CD8+CD4-CCR7+CD45RA+. TCRdb itself ran the PCR reads through MiXCR, one entry per CDR3 protein. The table lists more than 250,000 distinct CDR3 sequences, roughly 23% of them singletons. The data originate from a study of molecular identifiers for immune sequencing clone quantification. Overall study results and limits: Under 1% of molecules in naive cells, but over 98% of effector molecules, belonged to clones above 20 RNA copies. Identical barcode-sharing TCR molecules could lead to underestimated sizes for highly expanded clones.

The length of the CDR3 is 15 residues. In germline, CDR1 is MGHRA, CDR2 YSYEKL. Trimming took 0 bases from V and 3 from J, leaving 11 bases between them. The rearrangement links TRBV4-1 to TRBJ1-2; D gene ambiguous. This TCR was recovered from a human donor in good health. Some libraries in this study had Jurkat cell RNA spiked in. Specimen: naive CD8+ T cells from blood, with Jurkat cell RNA spiked in. The subset was: FACS-sorted CD8+CD4-CCR7+CD45RA+ naive T cells. The CDR3 here is CASSQEGQPHYGYTF. CDR3 coding DNA: TGCGCCAGCAGCCAAGAAGGTCAGCCCCACTATGGCTACACCTTC.